This T cell receptor (beta chain) was sequenced in a study of CD8 T cells in ankylosing spondylitis. TCRdb re-analysed the 5' RACE reads in MiXCR, keeping a single row per CDR3 protein. The top ten hold roughly 9.6% of the sample, which has about 190,000 distinct CDR3 sequences, roughly 13% seen once. This clonotype appeared a few times. The sequencing input was blood, either unsorted or a sorted T cell fraction (not recorded which). The TCR sequence derives from a female donor with ankylosing spondylitis or in good health (not recorded which).

This CDR3 reads CASSHPGVAGANEQFF. The CDR3 nucleotides read TGTGCCAGCAGCCATCCCGGGGTAGCGGGAGCCAATGAGCAGTTCTTC. The J gene is TRBJ2-1, the V gene TRBV4-2, with 9 bases fitting TRBD2. The germline CDR1 and CDR2 sequences are LGHNA and YNFKEQ. The CDR3 covers 16 residues. V trimming: 3 bases; J trimming: 6 bases; junction bases outside the gene matches: 9.